The 5 T cell receptor beta chains reported below all come from one sample, sequenced in a study of vaccination effects on CD4 cells after COVID-19. Assay: immunoSEQ multiplex PCR; the TCRdb copy retains only in-frame clones and omits some. The data show approximately 47,000 clones, with less than 85% seen just once and about 6.7% held by the top ten. Researchers isolated CD4+ T cells once less than twelve days of culture had elapsed. Two doses of either BNT162b2 or mRNA-1273 were given to each participant. Antigen specificity for these receptors is unknown. The sequencing used CD4+ T cells from PBMCs cultured without peptide, collected after COVID-19 vaccination. The receptor set was obtained from a human donor who received a COVID-19 vaccine.

This chain's CDR3 is CAWSVSPVTGLFGRADTQYF. The CDR3 nucleotides are TGTGCCTGGAGTGTATCCCCCGTGACAGGGCTTTTTGGTAGAGCAGATACGCAGTATTTT. This chain connects TRBV30 to TRBJ2-3; 7 nucleotides line up with TRBD1. Germline V gene lookup returns CDR1 GTSNPN and CDR2 SVGIG (reference sequence). Losses at the gene ends were 0 bases for V and 4 bases for J; bases not matched to a gene: 22. This CDR3 spans 20 amino acids.

The chain couples TRBV3-1 (or the pseudogene TRBV3-2) to TRBJ2-5, with D maybe TRBD1 (5 bases). The germline V gene encodes CDR1 LGHDT and CDR2 YNNKEL (reference sequence). V was cut by 0 bases and J by 1 base, with 9 bases left in between. This CDR3 has 15 amino acids. The DNA for the CDR3 is TGTGCCAGCAGCCAAGATTCAGGGCCCCAAGAGACCCAGTACTTC. It is translated as CASSQDSGPQETQYF.

This clone was observed a single time. V and J are TRBV30 and TRBJ1-2; D not resolved. Germline lookup yields CDR1 GTSNPN and CDR2 SVGIG (reference sequence). The CDR3 sequence is 12 residues long. V gave up 5 bases and J gave up 8 bases, with 15 bases separating them. The CDR3 DNA reads TGTGCCTGGCCACGGATGTATGGAGGCTACACCTTC. Protein product: CAWPRMYGGYTF.

This sequence joins TRBV19 and TRBJ2-2; 9 nucleotides match TRBD1. V dropped 3 bases and J dropped 6; count of bases not matched to a gene: 8. The CDR3 sequence is 16 residues long. The germline CDR1 and CDR2 sequences are LNHDA and SQIVND (reference sequence). Written as DNA, the CDR3 is TGTGCCAGTAGTATTCCCCCGGGACAGGGTTCCGGGGAGCTGTTTTTT. Translation gives CASSIPPGQGSGELFF.

Concerning this clone itself: Germline and junction disagree at one end, which may indicate a read error. The chain is built from TRBV7-9 and TRBJ2-7; D remains unclear. Germline V gene sequence: CDR1 SEHNR, CDR2 FQNEAQ (reference sequence). This CDR3 contains 11 residues. Here the CDR3 reads CASSASGPRSF. The CDR3 bases are TGTGCCAGCAGCGCCTCCGGGCCCAGAAGCTTC.